This TCR beta chain was retrieved from a study of cytomegalovirus exposure and HLA in healthy donors. Germline CDR1 and CDR2: GTSNPN and SVGIG (reference sequence). Trimming took 1 base from V and 4 from J, leaving 13 bases between them. The CDR3 totals 14 residues. Note on this clone: Its antigen remains unknown.

Use of 60 Vbeta and 13 Jbeta primers characterized the PCR. Measured with immunoSEQ multiplex PCR; TCRdb has only the in-frame clones, and not every one. Of about 100,000 clones detected, roughly 74% appear once; the ten largest clones hold about 2.1%. Study-wide findings and caveats: In a later analysis, at a false discovery rate of 0.05, roughly 17,000 TCR beta sequences matched HLA alleles. In a later analysis, V- and J-gene trimming of beta chains associated with a DCLRE1C missense variant, replicated independently. A later analysis reportedly found that, within productive TCRs, an Asian-associated ancestry cluster had fewer N-insertions than the mean observed across the roughly 700 donors.

The TCR was taken from a woman aged 40 to 49 in good health and CMV-seronegative. The sequenced sample was PBMCs. The chain carries TRBV30 and TRBJ1-2; possible D gene TRBD1, 6 bases. The CDR3 region is CAWSDDRRGYGYTF. In DNA, the CDR3 is TGTGCCTGGAGTGACGACAGGAGAGGCTATGGCTACACCTTC.